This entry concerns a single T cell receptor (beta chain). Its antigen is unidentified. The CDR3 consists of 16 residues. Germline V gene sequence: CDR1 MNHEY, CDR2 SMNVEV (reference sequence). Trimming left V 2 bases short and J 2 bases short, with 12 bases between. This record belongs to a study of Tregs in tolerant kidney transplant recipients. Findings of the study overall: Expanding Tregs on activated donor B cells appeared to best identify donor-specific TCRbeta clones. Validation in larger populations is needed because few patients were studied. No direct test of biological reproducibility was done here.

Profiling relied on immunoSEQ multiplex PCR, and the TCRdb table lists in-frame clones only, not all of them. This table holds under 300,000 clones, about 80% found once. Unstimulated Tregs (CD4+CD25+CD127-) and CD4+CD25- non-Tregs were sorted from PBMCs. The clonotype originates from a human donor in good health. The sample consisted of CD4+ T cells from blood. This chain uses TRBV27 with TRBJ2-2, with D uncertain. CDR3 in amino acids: CASSLKYSVNTGELFF. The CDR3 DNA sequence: TGTGCCAGCAGTTTAAAGTATTCAGTAAACACCGGGGAGCTGTTTTTT.